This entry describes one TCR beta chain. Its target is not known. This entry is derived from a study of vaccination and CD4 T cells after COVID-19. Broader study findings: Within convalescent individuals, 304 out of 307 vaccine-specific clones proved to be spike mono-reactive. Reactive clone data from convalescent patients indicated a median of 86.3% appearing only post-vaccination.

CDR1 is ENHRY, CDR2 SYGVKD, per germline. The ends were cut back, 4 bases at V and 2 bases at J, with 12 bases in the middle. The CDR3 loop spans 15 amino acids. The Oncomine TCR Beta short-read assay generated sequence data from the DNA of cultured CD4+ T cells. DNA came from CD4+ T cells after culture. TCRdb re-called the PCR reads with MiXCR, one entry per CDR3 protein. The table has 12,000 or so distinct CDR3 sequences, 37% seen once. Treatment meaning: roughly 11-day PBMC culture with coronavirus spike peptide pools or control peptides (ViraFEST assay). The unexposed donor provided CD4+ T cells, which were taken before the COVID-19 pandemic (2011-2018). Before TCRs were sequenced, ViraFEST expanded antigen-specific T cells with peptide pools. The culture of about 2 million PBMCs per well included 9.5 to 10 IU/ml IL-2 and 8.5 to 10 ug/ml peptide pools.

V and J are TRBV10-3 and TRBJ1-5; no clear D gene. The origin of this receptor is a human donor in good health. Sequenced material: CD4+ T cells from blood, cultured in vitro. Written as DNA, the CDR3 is TGTGCCATCAGTGGGGGTTGGGAGCGCAATCAGCCCCAGCATTTT. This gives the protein CAISGGWERNQPQHF.